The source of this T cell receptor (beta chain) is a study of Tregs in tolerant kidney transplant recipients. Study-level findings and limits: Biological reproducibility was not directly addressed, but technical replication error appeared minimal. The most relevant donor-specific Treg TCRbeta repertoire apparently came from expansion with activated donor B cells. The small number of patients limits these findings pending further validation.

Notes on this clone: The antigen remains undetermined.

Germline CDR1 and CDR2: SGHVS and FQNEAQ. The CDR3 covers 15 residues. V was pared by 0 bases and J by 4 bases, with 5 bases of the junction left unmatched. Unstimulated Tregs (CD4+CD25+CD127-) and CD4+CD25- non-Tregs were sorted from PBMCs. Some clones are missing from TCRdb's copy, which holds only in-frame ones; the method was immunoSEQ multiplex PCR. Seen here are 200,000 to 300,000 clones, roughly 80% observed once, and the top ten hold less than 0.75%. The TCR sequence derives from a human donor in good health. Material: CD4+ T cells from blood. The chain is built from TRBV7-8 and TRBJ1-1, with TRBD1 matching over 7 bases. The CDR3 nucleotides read TGTGCCAGCAGCTTAGCTGGCAGGGGGATCACTGAAGCTTTCTTT. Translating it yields CASSLAGRGITEAFF.